This T cell receptor beta chain emerged from a study of spatial heterogeneity in lung cancer (dated by TCRdb to 2018 to 2020). Notes on the research overall: Samples were obtained from roughly 72 patients with early-stage, untreated non-small cell lung cancer from the lung TRACERx cohort. Follow-up PBMC samples were sequenced whenever the samples were available, and the median time to follow-up was two to three years after resection. Beta-chain transcripts were consistently detected in greater numbers than alpha-chain transcripts, which likely reflected higher beta-chain transcript abundance. In the raw uncorrected reads, each unique combination of TCR and UMI appeared on average more than ten times. The study quantitatively compared TCR alpha and beta repertoires across multiple tumor regions, matched nontumor lung and blood in non-small cell lung cancer. Nonsynonymous mutation counts, determined by whole-exome sequencing of tumor tissue, were related to features of the TCR repertoire. At surgery, 220 tumor regions, 61 to 75 matched nontumor lung samples and about 56 PBMC samples were TCR-sequenced for both alpha and beta chains.

With respect to this clonotype: Its binding antigen is unknown. Per-nucleotide qualities are absent, and no much larger clonotype sits a single base away.

Paper-wide results and their limitations: Ubiquitous expanded tumor TCRs showed up in blood more often at tumor resection than at routine follow-up. Confirming at a functional level the hypothesis that regional TCRs recognize regional mutations was considered to require additional single-cell paired TCR alpha and beta sequencing. Only 14 to 15 patients were included in the comparisons of baseline and follow-up blood repertoires.

V lost 6 bases and J lost 0 bases; the stretch between them is 18 bases long. From its cysteine to its phenylalanine, the CDR3 spans 18 amino acids. CDR3 DNA only is kept here, 54 bases in frame from base 1. In the paper's terms, the time point label means: blood at routine non-recurrence follow-up after resection. Whole RNA extracted from tumor and nontumor lung tissue, or from cryopreserved PBMC samples, was used for TCR sequencing without cell sorting. Only patients with enough RNA available from two or more tumor regions were chosen for TCR sequencing. Receptor libraries were prepared by 5' RACE. The sequencing machine was a NextSeq 500. To allow correction of PCR and sequencing errors, the TCR library protocol tagged every TCR cDNA molecule with a unique molecular identifier. Per the authors' processing: Decombinator tools were used for TCR identification, UMI-based error correction and CDR3 extraction. Expanded TCRs were defined as those above a frequency of 2 per 1,000, corresponding to the top 1% of the tumor frequency distribution. Each repertoire was subsampled 100 times to 5,000 TCRs, after which Renyi diversity was computed with the R vegan package. To build CDR3 similarity networks, amino acid triplet string-kernel similarity was used, and CDR3s were connected when their pairwise similarity was above 0.82. TCRdb reworked the public reads: Q25 trimming with fastp, MiXCR clone assembly, productive beta chains retained. When rows share a CDR3 protein, they turn into one entry using the most common DNA and genes. The V and J calls and clone size come from TCRdb's table, not from the authors' own analysis. The table for this sample lists over 40,000 distinct CDR3 sequences; about 10% of them were counted only once. The biggest ten clones account for 30% to 35% of the sample.

The chain links TRBV12-3 or TRBV12-4 with TRBJ2-6; TRBD1 might be the D gene, on 6 matching bases. The input for sequencing was PBMCs, taken at follow-up. The sequence was collected from a male donor with early-stage non-small cell lung cancer. The CDR3 corresponds to CASRANRVLNSGANVLTF. In nucleotide form, the sequence is TGTGCCAGCAGGGCAAACAGGGTCCTTAACTCTGGGGCCAACGTCCTGACTTTC.